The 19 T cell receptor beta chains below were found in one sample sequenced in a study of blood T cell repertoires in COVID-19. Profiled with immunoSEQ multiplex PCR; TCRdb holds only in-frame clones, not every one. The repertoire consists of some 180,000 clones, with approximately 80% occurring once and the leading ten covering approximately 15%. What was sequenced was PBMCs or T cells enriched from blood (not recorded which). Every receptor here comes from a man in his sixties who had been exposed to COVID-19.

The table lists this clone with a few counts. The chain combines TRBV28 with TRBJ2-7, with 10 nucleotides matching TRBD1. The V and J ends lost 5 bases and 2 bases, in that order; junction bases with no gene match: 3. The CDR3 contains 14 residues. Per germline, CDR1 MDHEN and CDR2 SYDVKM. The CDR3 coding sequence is TGTGCCAGCAGTCCCGGGACAGGGGCCTACGAGCAGTACTTC. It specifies CASSPGTGAYEQYF.

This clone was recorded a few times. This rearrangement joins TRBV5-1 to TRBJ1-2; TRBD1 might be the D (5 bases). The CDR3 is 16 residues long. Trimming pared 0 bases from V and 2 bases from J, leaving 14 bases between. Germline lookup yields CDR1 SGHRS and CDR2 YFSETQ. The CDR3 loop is CASSLEIGPGNYGYTF. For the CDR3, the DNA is TGCGCCAGCAGCTTGGAGATCGGGCCAGGGAACTATGGCTACACCTTC.

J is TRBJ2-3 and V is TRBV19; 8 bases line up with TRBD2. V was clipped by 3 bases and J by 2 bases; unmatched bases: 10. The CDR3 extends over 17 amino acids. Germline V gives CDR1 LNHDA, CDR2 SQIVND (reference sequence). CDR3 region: CASSMDVLAGPTDTQYF. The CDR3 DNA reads TGTGCCAGTAGTATGGATGTCCTAGCGGGCCCCACAGATACGCAGTATTTT.

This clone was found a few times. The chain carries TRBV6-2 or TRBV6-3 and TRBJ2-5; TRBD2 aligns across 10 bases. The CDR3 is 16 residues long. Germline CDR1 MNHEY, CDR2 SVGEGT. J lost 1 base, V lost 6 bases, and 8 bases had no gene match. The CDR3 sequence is CASSQHGTSAQETQYF. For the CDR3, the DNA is TGTGCCAGCAGCCAACATGGGACTAGCGCCCAAGAGACCCAGTACTTC.

The DNA of the CDR3 is TGTGCCAGCAGCACTAACAGGGGCTCCTACGAGCAGTACTTC. Residues: CASSTNRGSYEQYF. The V and J genes are TRBV7-8 and TRBJ2-7, with 7 nucleotides matching TRBD1. The CDR3 contains 14 residues. Germline assignment: CDR1 SGHVS and CDR2 FQNEAQ. The junction had 4 bases not matched to a gene; V was cut back by 5 bases and J by 0 bases.

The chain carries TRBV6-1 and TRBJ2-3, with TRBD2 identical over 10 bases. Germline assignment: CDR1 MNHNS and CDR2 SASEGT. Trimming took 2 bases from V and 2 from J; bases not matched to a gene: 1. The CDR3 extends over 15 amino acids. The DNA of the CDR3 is TGTGCCAGCAGTGAAAGCGGGGGGGCCACAGATACGCAGTATTTT. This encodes CASSESGGATDTQYF.

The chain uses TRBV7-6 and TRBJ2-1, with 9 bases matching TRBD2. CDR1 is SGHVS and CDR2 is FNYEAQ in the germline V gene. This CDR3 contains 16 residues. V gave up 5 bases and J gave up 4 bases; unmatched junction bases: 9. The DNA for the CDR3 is TGTGCCAGCAGCCCAGCTAGCGGGACCGCTTACAATGAGCAGTTCTTC. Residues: CASSPASGTAYNEQFF.

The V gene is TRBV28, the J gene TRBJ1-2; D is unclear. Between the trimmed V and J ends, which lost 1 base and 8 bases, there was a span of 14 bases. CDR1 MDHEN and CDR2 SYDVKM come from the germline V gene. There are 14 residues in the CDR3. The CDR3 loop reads CASSLSILEGGYTF. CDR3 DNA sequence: TGTGCCAGCAGTTTATCGATCTTGGAGGGAGGCTACACCTTC.

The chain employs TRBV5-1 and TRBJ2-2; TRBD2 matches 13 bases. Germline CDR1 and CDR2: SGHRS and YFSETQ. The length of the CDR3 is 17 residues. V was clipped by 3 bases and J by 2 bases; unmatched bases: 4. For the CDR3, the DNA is TGCGCCAGCAGCTCCAGACTAGCGGGAGGCAACACCGGGGAGCTGTTTTTT. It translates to CASSSRLAGGNTGELFF.

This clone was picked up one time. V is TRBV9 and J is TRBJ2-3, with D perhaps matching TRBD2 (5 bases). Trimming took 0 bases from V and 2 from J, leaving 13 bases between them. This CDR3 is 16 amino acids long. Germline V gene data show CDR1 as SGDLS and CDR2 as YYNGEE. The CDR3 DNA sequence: TGTGCCAGCAGCGTAGAGGCGGGTACAGTCACAGATACGCAGTATTTT. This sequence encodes CASSVEAGTVTDTQYF.

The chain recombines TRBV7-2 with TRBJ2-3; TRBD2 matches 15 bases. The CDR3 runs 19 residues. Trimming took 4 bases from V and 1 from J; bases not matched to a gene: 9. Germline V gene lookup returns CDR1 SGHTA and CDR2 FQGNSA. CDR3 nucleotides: TGTGCCAGCAGCTGGACTAGCGGGAGGGGACTGGCGGGCACAGATACGCAGTATTTT. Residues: CASSWTSGRGLAGTDTQYF.

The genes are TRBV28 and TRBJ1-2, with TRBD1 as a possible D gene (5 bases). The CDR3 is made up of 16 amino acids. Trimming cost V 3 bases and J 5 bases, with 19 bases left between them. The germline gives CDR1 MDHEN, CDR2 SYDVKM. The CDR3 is CASSFKRRGDTYGYTF. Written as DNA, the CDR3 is TGTGCCAGCAGTTTTAAAAGGAGGGGAGATACGTATGGCTACACCTTC.

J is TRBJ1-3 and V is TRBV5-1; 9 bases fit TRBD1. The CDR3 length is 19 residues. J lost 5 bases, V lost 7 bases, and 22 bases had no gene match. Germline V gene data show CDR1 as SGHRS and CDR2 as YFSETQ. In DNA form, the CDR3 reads TGCGCCAGCTCCACCGAACCCGCTGGGACAGGGAAAGGCAGAAACACCATATATTTT. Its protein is CASSTEPAGTGKGRNTIYF.

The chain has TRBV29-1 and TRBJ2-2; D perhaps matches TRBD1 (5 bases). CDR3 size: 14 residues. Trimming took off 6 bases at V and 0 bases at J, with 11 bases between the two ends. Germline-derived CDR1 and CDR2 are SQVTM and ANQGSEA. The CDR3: CSVAGHANTGELFF. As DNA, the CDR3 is TGCAGCGTAGCAGGACATGCGAACACCGGGGAGCTGTTTTTT.

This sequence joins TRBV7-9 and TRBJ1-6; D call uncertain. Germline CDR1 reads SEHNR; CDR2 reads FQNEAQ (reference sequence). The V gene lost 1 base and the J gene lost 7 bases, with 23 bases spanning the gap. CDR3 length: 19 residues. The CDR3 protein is CASSLVVSASELGNSPLHF. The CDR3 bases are TGTGCCAGCAGCTTAGTAGTTTCGGCTAGCGAATTGGGAAATTCACCCCTCCACTTT.

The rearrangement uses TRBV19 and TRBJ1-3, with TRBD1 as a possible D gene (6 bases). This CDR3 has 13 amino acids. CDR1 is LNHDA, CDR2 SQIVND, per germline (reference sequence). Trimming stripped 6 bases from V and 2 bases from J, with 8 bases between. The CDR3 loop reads CASSTGTGNTIYF. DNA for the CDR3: TGTGCCAGTAGCACAGGGACTGGAAACACCATATATTTT.

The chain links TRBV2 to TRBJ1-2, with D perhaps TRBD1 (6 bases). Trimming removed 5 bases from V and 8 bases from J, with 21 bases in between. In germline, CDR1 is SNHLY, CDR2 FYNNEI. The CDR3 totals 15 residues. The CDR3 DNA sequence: TGTGCCAGCAGTTACTTAGGGCAGGGGAGGGAAGGCTACACCTTC. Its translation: CASSYLGQGREGYTF.

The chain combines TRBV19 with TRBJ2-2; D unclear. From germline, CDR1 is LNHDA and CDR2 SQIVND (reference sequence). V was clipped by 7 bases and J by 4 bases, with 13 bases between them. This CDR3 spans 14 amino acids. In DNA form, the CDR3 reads TGTGCCAGTACTAGAGACGGTACCACCGGGGAGCTGTTTTTT. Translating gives CASTRDGTTGELFF.

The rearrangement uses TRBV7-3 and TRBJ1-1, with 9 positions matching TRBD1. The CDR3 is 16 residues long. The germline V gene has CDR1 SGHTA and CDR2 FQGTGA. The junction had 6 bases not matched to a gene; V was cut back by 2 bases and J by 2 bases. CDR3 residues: CASSLSGTGRNTEAFF. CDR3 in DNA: TGTGCCAGCAGCTTATCCGGGACAGGGAGAAACACTGAAGCTTTCTTT.